The rows below give T cell receptor beta chains drawn from one sample of a study of early T cells in non-severe SARS-CoV-2 infection. TCRdb called the 5' RACE reads again in MiXCR, with one record for every CDR3 protein. Here the sample spans about 38,000 distinct CDR3 sequences, under 5% being singletons. Sequenced input: whole blood. The receptors were gathered from an adult who was a healthcare worker with PCR-confirmed SARS-CoV-2 infection or an uninfected control (not recorded which). CDR3s include the opening cysteine and the closing phenylalanine or tryptophan. D genes are given only for firm matches.

d_call	v_call	j_call	cdr3_aa
TRBD1	TRBV19	TRBJ2-3	CASSLTGEADTQYF
-	TRBV9	TRBJ2-7	CASSPRTGSSYEQYF
-	TRBV11-2	TRBJ1-5	CASSLKGDADQPQHF
-	TRBV24-1	TRBJ2-2	CATSARGQGSTGELFF
-	TRBV12-3/TRBV12-4	TRBJ2-1	CASSLTRLYNEQFF
-	TRBV15	TRBJ1-6	CATSRENSPLHF
-	TRBV20-1	TRBJ1-4	CSAHADTDEKLFF
TRBD1	TRBV6-1	TRBJ1-1	CASSEAIGTGGRATEAFF
TRBD2	TRBV7-9	TRBJ2-3	CASSLQRGALWSSTDTQYF
-	TRBV29-1	TRBJ2-1	CSVGGAGNEQFF
-	TRBV27	TRBJ2-7	CASSLKGTSYEQYF
-	TRBV12-3/TRBV12-4	TRBJ2-5	CASSFKAGSETQYF
TRBD2	TRBV13	TRBJ2-7	CASSLWTSGGYEQYF
TRBD1	TRBV2	TRBJ2-1	CASTLRDRGNEQFF
TRBD1	TRBV12-3/TRBV12-4	TRBJ1-1	CASSSSGQGGTEAFF
-	TRBV7-9	TRBJ2-5	CASSSLGETQYF
-	TRBV3-1	TRBJ2-7	CASGHLPGEQYF
TRBD2	TRBV6-6	TRBJ2-5	CASSYISGGKQETQYF
TRBD2	TRBV7-8	TRBJ2-7	CASSLEGGGAYEQYF
-	TRBV6-6	TRBJ1-4	CASSYSNPRTEKLFF
-	TRBV27	TRBJ1-1	CASSIPGATEAFF
-	TRBV4-1	TRBJ2-3	CASTAAANTDTQYF
-	TRBV7-6	TRBJ2-1	CASSLRLSREQFF
TRBD1	TRBV7-9	TRBJ1-6	CASSPRTGEAYNSPLHF
-	TRBV5-5	TRBJ1-1	CASSLGELSTEAFF
-	TRBV11-2	TRBJ2-3	CASSSRFQGDTQYF
-	TRBV4-1	TRBJ2-1	CASSPLPGEQFF
-	TRBV7-6	TRBJ2-1	CASSSLLVQGLYNEQFF